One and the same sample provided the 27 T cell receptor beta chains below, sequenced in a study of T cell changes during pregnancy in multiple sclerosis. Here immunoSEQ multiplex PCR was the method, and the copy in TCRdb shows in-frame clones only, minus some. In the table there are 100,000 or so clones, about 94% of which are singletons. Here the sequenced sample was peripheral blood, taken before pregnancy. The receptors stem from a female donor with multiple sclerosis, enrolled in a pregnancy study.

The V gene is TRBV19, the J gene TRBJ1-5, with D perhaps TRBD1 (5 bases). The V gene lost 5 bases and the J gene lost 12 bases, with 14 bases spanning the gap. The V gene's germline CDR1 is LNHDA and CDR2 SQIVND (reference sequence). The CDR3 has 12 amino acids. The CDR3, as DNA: TGTGCCAGTAGTTTTGTGTCCGGGGGCCAGCATTTT. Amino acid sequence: CASSFVSGGQHF.

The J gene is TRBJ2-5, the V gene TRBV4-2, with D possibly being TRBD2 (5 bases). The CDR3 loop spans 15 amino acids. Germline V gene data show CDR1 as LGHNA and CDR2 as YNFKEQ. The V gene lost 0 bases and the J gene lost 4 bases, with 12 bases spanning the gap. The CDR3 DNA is TGTGCCAGCAGCCAAGATGAGGGTAGAAGAGAGACCCAGTACTTC. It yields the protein CASSQDEGRRETQYF.

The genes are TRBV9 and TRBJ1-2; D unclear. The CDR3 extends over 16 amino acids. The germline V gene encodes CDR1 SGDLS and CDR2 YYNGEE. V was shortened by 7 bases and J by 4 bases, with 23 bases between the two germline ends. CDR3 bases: TGTGCCAGCCGTCCGGGGTGGGCCCCGGCGGGCTATGGCTACACCTTC. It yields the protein CASRPGWAPAGYGYTF.

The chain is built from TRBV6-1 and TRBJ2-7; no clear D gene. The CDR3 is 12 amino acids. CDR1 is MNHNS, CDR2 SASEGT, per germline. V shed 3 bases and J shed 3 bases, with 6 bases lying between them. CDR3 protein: CASSESNYEQYF. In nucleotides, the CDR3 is TGTGCCAGCAGTGAGAGTAACTACGAGCAGTACTTC.

The CDR3 DNA follows: TGTGCCAGCAGCTACGGGACTAGCATCTACGAGCAGTACTTC. Amino acids: CASSYGTSIYEQYF. The gene calls are TRBV11-2 and TRBJ2-7; 9 bases line up with TRBD2. Trimming at V came to 4 bases and at J to 3 bases, leaving 4 bases not matched to a gene. This CDR3 region has 14 residues. Germline lookup yields CDR1 SGHAT and CDR2 FQNNGV.

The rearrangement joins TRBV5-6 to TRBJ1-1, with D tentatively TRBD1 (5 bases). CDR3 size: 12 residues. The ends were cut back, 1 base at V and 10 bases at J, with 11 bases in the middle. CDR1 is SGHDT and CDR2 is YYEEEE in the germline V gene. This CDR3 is CASSLQGLGAFF. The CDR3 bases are TGTGCCAGCAGCTTGCAGGGCCTAGGAGCTTTCTTT. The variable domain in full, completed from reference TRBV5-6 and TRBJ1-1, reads DAGVTQSPTHLIKTRGQQVTLRCSPKSGHDTVSWYQQALGQGPQFIFQYYEEEERQRGNFPDRFSGHQFPNYSSELNVNALLLGDSALYLCASSLQGLGAFFGQGTRLTVV.

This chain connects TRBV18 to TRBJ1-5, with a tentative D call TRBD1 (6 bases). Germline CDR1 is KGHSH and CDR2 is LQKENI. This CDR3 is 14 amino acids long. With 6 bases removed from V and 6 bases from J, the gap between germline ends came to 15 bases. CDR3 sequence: CASSQGLDSQPQHF. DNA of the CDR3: TGTGCCAGCTCGCAGGGGTTAGACAGTCAGCCCCAGCATTTT.

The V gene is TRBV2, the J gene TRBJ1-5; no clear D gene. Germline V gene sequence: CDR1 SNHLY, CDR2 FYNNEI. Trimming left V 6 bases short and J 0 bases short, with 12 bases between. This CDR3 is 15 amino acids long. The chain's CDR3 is CASRRAPYSNQPQHF. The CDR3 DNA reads TGTGCCAGCAGGAGGGCCCCATATAGCAATCAGCCCCAGCATTTT.

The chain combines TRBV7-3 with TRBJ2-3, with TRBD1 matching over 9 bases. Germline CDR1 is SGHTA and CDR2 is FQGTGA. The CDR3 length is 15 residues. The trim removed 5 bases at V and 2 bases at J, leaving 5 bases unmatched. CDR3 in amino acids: CASSHRGRDTDTQYF. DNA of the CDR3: TGTGCCAGCAGCCACAGGGGGCGCGACACAGATACGCAGTATTTT.

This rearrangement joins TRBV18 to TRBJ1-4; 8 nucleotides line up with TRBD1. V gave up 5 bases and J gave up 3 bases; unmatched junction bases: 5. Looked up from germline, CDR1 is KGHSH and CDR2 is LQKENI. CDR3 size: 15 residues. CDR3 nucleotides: TGTGCCAGCTCATCCAGGGGGCGGTCTAATGAAAAACTGTTTTTT. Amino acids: CASSSRGRSNEKLFF.

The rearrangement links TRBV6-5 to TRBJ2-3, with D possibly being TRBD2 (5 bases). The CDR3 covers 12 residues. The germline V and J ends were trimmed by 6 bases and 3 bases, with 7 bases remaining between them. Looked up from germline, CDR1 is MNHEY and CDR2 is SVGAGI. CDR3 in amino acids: CASSGNTDTQYF. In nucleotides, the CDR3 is TGTGCCAGCAGCGGGAATACAGATACGCAGTATTTT.

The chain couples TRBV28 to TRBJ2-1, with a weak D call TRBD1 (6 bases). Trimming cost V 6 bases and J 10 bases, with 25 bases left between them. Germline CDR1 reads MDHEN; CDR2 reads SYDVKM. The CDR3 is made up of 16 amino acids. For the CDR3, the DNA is TGTGCCAGCAGGAGGTACCGGGACACCCTCCGCTTAGAGCAGTTCTTC. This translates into CASRRYRDTLRLEQFF.

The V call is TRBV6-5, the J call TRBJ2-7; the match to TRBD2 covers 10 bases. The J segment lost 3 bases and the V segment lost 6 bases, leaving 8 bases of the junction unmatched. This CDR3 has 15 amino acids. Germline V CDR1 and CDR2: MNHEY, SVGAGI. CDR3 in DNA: TGTGCCAGCAGGGGGGGACTAGCGAGGGTCTACGAGCAGTACTTC. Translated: CASRGGLARVYEQYF.

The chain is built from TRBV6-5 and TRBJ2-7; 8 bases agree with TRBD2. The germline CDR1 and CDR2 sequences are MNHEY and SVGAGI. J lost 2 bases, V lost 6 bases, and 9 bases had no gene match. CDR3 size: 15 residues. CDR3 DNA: TGTGCCAGCAGCCCGTATCCTAGCGGGCCCTACGAGCAGTACTTC. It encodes CASSPYPSGPYEQYF.

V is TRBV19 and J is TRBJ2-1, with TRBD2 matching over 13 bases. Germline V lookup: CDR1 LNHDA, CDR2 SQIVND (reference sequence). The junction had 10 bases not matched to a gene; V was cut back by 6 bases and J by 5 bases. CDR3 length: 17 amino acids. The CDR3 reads CASRPAGLAGPNNEQFF. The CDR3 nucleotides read TGTGCCAGTAGGCCCGCGGGACTAGCGGGACCAAACAATGAGCAGTTCTTC. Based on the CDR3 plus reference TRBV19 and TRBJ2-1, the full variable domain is DGGITQSPKYLFRKEGQNVTLSCEQNLNHDAMYWYRQDPGQGLRLIYYSQIVNDFQKGDIAEGYSVSREKKESFPLTVTSAQKNPTAFYLCASRPAGLAGPNNEQFFGPGTRLTVL.

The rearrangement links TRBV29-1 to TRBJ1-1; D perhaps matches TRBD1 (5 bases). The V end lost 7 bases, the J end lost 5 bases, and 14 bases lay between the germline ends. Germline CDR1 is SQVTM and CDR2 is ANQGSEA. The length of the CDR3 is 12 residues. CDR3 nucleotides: TGCAGCGCGCCCGGTGGGGGGACTGAAGCTTTCTTT. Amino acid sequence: CSAPGGGTEAFF. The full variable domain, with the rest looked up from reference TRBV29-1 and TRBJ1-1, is SAVISQKPSRDICQRGTSLTIQCQVDSQVTMMFWYRQQPGQSLTLIATANQGSEATYESGFVIDKFPISRPNLTFSTLTVSNMSPEDSSIYLCSAPGGGTEAFFGQGTRLTVV.

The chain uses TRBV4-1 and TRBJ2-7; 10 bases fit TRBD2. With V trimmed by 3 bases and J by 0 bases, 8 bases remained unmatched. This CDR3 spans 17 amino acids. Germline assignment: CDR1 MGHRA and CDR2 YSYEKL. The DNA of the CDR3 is TGCGCCAGCAGCCATCCGAGGGGGACTAGCGCCTCCTACGAGCAGTACTTC. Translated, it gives CASSHPRGTSASYEQYF.

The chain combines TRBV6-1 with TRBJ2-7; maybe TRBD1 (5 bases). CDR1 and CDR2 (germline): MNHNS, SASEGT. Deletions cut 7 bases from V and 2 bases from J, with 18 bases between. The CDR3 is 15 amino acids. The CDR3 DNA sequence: TGTGCCAGCACTAAACGGCAGGGAAACCCCTACGAGCAGTACTTC. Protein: CASTKRQGNPYEQYF.

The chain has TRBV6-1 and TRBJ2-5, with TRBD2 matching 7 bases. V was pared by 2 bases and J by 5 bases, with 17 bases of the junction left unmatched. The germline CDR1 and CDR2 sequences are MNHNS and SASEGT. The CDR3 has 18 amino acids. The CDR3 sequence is CASSERGAGVIGAETQYF. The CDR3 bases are TGTGCCAGCAGTGAACGAGGGGCGGGAGTTATTGGTGCGGAGACCCAGTACTTC.

The CDR3 is CASSLGGTSSYNEQFF. The CDR3 DNA reads TGTGCCAGCAGCTTAGGCGGGACGAGCTCCTACAATGAGCAGTTCTTC. This sequence joins TRBV7-8 and TRBJ2-1; TRBD2 might be the D (6 bases). Germline-derived CDR1 and CDR2 are SGHVS and FQNEAQ. Trimming stripped 1 base from V and 0 bases from J, with 10 bases between. The CDR3 covers 16 residues.

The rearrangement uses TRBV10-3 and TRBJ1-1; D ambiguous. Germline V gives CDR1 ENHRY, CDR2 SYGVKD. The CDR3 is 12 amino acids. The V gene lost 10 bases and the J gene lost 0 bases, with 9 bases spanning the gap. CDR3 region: CATQTMNTEAFF. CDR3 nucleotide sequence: TGTGCCACCCAAACTATGAACACTGAAGCTTTCTTT.

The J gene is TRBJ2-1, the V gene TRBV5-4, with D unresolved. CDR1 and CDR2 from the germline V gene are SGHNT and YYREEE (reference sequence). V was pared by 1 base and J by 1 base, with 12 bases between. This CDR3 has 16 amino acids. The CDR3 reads CASSLSPAGSYNEQFF. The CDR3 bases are TGTGCCAGCAGCTTGAGCCCGGCAGGATCCTACAATGAGCAGTTCTTC.

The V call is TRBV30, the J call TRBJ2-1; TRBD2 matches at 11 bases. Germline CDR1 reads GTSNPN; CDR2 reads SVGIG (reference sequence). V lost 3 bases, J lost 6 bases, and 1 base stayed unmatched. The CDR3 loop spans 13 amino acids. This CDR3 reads CAWRLAGVNEQFF. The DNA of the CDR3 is TGTGCCTGGAGACTAGCGGGAGTCAATGAGCAGTTCTTC.

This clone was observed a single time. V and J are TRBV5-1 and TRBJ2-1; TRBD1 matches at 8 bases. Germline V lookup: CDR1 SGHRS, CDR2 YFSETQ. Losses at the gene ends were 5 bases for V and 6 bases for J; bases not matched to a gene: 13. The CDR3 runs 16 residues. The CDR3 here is CASRVGVGQAFNEQFF. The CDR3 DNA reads TGCGCCAGCAGAGTTGGGGTGGGACAGGCCTTCAATGAGCAGTTCTTC.

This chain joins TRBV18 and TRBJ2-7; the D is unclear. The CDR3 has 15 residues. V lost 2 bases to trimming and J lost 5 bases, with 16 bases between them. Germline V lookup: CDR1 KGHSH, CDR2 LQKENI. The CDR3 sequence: CASSPGNRVPHEQYF. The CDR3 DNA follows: TGTGCCAGCTCACCAGGTAACCGGGTTCCCCACGAGCAGTACTTC.

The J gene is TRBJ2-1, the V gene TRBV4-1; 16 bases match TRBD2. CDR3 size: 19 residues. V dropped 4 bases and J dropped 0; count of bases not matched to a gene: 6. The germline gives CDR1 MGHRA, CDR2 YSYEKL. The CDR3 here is CASSPPGLAGGSSYNEQFF. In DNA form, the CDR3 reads TGCGCCAGCAGCCCACCGGGACTAGCGGGAGGGAGCTCCTACAATGAGCAGTTCTTC.

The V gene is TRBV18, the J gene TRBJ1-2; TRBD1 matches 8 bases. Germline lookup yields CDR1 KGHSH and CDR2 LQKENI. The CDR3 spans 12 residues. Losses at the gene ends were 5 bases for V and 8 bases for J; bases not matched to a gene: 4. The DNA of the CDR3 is TGTGCCAGCTCATCGACAGGGGCGGGCTACACCTTC. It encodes CASSSTGAGYTF.